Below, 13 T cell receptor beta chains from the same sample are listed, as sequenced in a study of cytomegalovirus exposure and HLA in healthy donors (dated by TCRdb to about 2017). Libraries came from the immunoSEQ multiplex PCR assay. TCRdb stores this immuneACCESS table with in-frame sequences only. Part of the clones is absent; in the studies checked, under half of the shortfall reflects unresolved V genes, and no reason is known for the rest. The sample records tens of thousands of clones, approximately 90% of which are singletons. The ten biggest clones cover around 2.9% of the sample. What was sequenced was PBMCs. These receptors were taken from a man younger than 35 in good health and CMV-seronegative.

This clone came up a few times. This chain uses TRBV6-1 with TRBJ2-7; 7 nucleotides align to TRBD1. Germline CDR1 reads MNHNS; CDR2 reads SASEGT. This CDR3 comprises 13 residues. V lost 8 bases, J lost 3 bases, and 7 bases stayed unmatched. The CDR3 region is CASQRDSYYEQYF. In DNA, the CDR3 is TGTGCCAGCCAACGGGACAGCTACTACGAGCAGTACTTC.

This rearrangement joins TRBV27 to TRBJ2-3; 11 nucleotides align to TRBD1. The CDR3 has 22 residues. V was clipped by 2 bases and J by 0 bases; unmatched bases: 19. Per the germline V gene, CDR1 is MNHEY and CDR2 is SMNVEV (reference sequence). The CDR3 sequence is CASSLTGTGGLLILTSTDTQYF. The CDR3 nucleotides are TGTGCCAGCAGTTTAACGGGGACAGGGGGATTATTGATTCTCACAAGCACAGATACGCAGTATTTT.

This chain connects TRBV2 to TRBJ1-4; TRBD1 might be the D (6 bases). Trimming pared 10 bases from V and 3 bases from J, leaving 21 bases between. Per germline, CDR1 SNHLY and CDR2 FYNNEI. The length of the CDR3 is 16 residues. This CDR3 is CATGDPHGGSNEKLFF. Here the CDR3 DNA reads TGTGCCACAGGGGATCCCCATGGCGGATCTAATGAAAAACTGTTTTTT. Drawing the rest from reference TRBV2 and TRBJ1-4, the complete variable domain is EPEVTQTPSHQVTQMGQEVILRCVPISNHLYFYWYRQILGQKVEFLVSFYNNEISEKSEIFDDQFSVERPDGSNFTLKIRSTKLEDSAMYFCATGDPHGGSNEKLFFGSGTQLSVL.

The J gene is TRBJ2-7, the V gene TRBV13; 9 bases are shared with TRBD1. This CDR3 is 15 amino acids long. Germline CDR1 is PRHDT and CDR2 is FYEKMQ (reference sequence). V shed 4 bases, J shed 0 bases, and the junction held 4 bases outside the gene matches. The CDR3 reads CASSWGQGSSYEQYF. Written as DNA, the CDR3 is TGTGCCAGCAGCTGGGGACAGGGAAGCTCCTACGAGCAGTACTTC.

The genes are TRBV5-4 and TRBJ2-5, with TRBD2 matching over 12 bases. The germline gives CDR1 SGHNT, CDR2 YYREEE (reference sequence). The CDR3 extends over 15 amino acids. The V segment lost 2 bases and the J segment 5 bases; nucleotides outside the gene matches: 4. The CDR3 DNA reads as TGTGCCAGCAGCTTCAGGCTAGCGGGAGGGGAGACCCAGTACTTC. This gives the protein CASSFRLAGGETQYF.

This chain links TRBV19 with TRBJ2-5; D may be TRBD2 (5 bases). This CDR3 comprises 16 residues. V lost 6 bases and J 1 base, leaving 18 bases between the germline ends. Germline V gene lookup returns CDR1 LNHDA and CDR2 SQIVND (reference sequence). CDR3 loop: CASRPPARTGQETQYF. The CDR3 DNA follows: TGTGCCAGTAGGCCGCCGGCAAGGACTGGCCAAGAGACCCAGTACTTC.

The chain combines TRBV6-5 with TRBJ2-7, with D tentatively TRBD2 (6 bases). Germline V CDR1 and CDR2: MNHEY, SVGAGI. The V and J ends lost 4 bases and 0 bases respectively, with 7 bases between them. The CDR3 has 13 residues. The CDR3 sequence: CASSLRDSYEQYF. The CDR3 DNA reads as TGTGCCAGCAGTTTGCGGGACTCCTACGAGCAGTACTTC.

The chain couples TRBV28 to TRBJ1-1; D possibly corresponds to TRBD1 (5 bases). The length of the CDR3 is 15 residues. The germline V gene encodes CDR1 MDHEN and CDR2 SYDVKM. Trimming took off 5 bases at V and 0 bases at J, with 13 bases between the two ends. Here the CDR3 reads CASSMDMGMNTEAFF. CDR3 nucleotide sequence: TGTGCCAGCAGTATGGACATGGGAATGAACACTGAAGCTTTCTTT.

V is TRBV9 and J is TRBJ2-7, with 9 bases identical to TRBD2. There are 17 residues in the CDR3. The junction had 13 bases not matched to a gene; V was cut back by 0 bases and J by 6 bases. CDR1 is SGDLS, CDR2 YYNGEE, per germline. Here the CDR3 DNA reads TGTGCCAGCAGCGTAGGGGCTAGCGGGGATCTCTACGGCGAGCAGTACTTC. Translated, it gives CASSVGASGDLYGEQYF.

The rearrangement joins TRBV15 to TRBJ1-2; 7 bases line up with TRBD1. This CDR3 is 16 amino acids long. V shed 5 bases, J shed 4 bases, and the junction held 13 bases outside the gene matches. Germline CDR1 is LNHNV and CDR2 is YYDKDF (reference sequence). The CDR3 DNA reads TGTGCCACCAGCGGAGCCGGGACAGCGACACTCTATGGCTACACCTTC. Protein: CATSGAGTATLYGYTF.

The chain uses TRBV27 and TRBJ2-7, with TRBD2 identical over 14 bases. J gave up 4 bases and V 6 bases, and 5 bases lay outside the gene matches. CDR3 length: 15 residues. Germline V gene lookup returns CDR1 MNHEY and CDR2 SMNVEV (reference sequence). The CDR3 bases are TGTGCCAGCAGCCGACTAGCGGGAGGGTCGTACGAGCAGTACTTC. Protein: CASSRLAGGSYEQYF.

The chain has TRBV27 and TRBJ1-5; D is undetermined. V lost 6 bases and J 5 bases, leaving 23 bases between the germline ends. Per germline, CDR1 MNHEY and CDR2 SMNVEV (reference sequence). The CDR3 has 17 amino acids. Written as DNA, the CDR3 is TGTGCCAGCAGGACCTTGGCTTCGGGATCCCTTCATCAGCCCCAGCATTTT. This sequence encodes CASRTLASGSLHQPQHF.

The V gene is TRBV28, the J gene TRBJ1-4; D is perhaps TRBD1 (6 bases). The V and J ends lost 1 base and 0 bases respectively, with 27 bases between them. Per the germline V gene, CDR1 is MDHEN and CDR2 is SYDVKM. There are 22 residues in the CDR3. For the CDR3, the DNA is TGTGCCAGCAGTTTATCCCTCCCACAGGGTTGGTTCTACGACACAACTAATGAAAAACTGTTTTTT. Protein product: CASSLSLPQGWFYDTTNEKLFF.